This T cell receptor beta chain was documented in a study of Ad26.COV2.S vaccination and SARS-CoV-2 variants. As concerns this clone: Its antigen is not known.

Whole-study results and caveats: The TCR breadth and depth analyses may have produced an underestimate of total T cell responses. Reports say spike-specific CD8+ and CD4+ T cell responses covered substantial breadth after vaccination. Spike-specific TCR breadth was greater after Ad26.COV2.S than placebo. Similar non-spike TCR breadth was seen in vaccine and placebo recipients.

Repertoires were generated with immunoSEQ multiplex PCR, while TCRdb's copy carries only in-frame clones and drops some. The sample yields about 350,000 clones, around 92% seen once. V was clipped by 5 bases and J by 3 bases, with 14 bases between them. The germline V gene has CDR1 MNHEY and CDR2 SVGEGT. This CDR3 spans 15 amino acids. The chain is built from TRBV6-2 or TRBV6-3 and TRBJ2-1, with TRBD1 as a possible D gene (5 bases). The sequence was obtained from a human donor who had recovered from COVID-19. The starting material was peripheral blood, obtained after recovery from COVID-19. In DNA, the CDR3 is TGTGCCAGCAGTATCCGACAGAACAACTACAATGAGCAGTTCTTC. Translated: CASSIRQNNYNEQFF.